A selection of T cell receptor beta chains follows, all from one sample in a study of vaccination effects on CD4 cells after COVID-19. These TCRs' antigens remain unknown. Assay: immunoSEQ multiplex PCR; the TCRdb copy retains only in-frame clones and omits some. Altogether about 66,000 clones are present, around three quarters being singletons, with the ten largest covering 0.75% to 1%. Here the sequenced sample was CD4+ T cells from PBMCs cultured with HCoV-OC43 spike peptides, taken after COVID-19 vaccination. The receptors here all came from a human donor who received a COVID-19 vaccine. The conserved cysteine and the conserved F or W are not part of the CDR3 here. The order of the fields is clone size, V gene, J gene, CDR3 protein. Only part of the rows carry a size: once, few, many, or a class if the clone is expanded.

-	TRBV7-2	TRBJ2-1	ASSLGESSYNEQF
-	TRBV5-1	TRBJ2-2	ASSLLAGNTGELF
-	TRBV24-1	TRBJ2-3	ATSQTGSTDTQY
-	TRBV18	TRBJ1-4	ASSPRNEKLF
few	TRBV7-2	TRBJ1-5	ASSSDPFGNQPQH
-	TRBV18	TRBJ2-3	ASSPLAAGTDTQY
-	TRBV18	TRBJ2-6	ASSPPAILSGANVLT
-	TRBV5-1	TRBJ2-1	ASSLAPGAPYNEQF
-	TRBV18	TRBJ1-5	ASSPYADSNQPQH
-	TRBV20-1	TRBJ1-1	SAGGGVRTEAF
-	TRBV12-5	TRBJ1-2	ASGPPPRVDGYT
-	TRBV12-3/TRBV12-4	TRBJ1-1	ASSKDMSEAF
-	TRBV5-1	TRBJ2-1	ASSLAPREQF
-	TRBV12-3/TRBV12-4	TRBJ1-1	ASSLRPVTEAF
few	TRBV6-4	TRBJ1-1	ASSERVDTEAF
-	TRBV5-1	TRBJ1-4	ASSLVGDSFEKLF
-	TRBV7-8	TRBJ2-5	ASASGGPQEIQY
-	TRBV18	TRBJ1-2	ASSSGQGLGGYT
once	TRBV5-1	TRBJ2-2	ASSLSAGNTGELF
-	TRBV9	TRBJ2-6	ASSVVPGANVLT
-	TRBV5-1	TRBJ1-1	ASSSRIRRDTEAF
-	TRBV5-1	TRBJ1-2	ASSPIQGALGYT
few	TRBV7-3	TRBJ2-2	ASSSGSGTGELF
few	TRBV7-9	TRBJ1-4	ASSLGQGSEKLF
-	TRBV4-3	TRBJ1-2	ASSHAGDRAIYGYT
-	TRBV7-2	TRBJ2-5	ASSLMSIAGETQY
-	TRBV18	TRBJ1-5	ASSPGANQPQH
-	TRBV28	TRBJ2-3	ASSLSTDTQY
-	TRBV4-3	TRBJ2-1	ASSPTIVAALSSYNEQF
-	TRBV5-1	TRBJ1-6	ASSNGQGSRSPLH
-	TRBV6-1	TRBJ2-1	ASSDAPKGYNEQF
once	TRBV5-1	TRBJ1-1	ASSLSPGRENTEAF
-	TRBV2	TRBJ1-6	ASQGARGLENSPLH
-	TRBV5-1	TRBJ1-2	ASSLDPGGINYGYT
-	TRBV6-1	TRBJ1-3	ASSSQSSGNTIY
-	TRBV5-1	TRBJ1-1	ASSRREGGTEAF
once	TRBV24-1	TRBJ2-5	ATSDFSGGQGATQY
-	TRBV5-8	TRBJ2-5	ASSLIRGETQY
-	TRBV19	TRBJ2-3	ASSIWLAGSTDTQY
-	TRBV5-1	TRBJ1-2	ASSPLPQGGYT
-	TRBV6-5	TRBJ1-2	ASTDRGQGNYGYT
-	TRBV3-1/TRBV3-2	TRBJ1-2	ASSHVGRGYT
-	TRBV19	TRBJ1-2	ASSRPGTAANYGYT
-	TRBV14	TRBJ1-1	ASGRQLNTEAF
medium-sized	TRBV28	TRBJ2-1	ASSSSGLAAHNEQF
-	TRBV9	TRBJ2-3	ASSPRRGSADTQY
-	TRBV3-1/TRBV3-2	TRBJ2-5	ASSQNGGGKTQY
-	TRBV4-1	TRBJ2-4	ASSQGGPEAKNIQY
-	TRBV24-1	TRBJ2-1	ATSDSLAGGKDWNEQF